A selection of T cell receptor beta chains follows, all from one sample in a study of blood T cell repertoires in COVID-19. The protocol was immunoSEQ multiplex PCR, while the TCRdb copy is restricted to in-frame clones and leaves out a portion. The data show 60,000 to 85,000 clones, approximately 86% seen once. Input material: peripheral blood. The source of these receptors is a human donor in a cohort sampled during active COVID-19. The CDR3 runs from the conserved cysteine through the conserved F or W. A D gene is named only where the DNA matches it firmly.

j_call: TRBJ2-3
cdr3_length: 11
v_call: TRBV5-6
d_call: NA
cdr3_aa: CASSLLHTQYF

j_call: TRBJ1-2
cdr3_length: 12
v_call: TRBV19
d_call: NA
cdr3_aa: CATKEGLGGYTF

j_call: TRBJ2-2
cdr3_length: 14
v_call: TRBV6-5
d_call: NA
cdr3_aa: CASSMKTVTGELFF

j_call: TRBJ2-3
cdr3_length: 17
v_call: TRBV13
d_call: TRBD2
cdr3_aa: CASSFRIAGASTDTQYF

j_call: TRBJ2-3
cdr3_length: 15
v_call: TRBV28
d_call: TRBD2
cdr3_aa: CASSLAGGLTDTQYF

j_call: TRBJ2-2
cdr3_length: 16
v_call: TRBV24-1
d_call: NA
cdr3_aa: CATSDLRGAVTGELFF

j_call: TRBJ2-1
cdr3_length: 14
v_call: TRBV5-1
d_call: TRBD1
cdr3_aa: CASSVRTGVNEQFF

j_call: TRBJ1-2
cdr3_length: 15
v_call: TRBV29-1
d_call: NA
cdr3_aa: CSVEDPSGGGFGYTF

j_call: TRBJ1-2
cdr3_length: 14
v_call: TRBV19
d_call: TRBD1
cdr3_aa: CASMPGQRVYGYTF

j_call: TRBJ2-1
cdr3_length: 17
v_call: TRBV5-5
d_call: TRBD2
cdr3_aa: CASSATLAGGPYNEQFF

j_call: TRBJ2-4
cdr3_length: 14
v_call: TRBV28
d_call: TRBD2
cdr3_aa: CASSSSTSGGRQYF

j_call: TRBJ2-3
cdr3_length: 19
v_call: TRBV18
d_call: TRBD2
cdr3_aa: CASSLGLAGGLGQGDTQYF

j_call: TRBJ2-7
cdr3_length: 15
v_call: TRBV28
d_call: NA
cdr3_aa: CASSSKQVLSYEQYF

j_call: TRBJ2-2
cdr3_length: 13
v_call: TRBV6-5
d_call: TRBD2
cdr3_aa: CASLAGEAGELFF

j_call: TRBJ1-4
cdr3_length: 15
v_call: TRBV15
d_call: TRBD1
cdr3_aa: CATSLSTGWDEKLFF

j_call: TRBJ2-7
cdr3_length: 17
v_call: TRBV6-1
d_call: TRBD2
cdr3_aa: CASSEWGRGGPNYEQYF

j_call: TRBJ1-1
cdr3_length: 15
v_call: TRBV5-4
d_call: NA
cdr3_aa: CASSLGAPLNTEAFF

j_call: TRBJ1-2
cdr3_length: 13
v_call: TRBV7-3
d_call: NA
cdr3_aa: CASSPGMAGGYTF

j_call: TRBJ1-3
cdr3_length: 16
v_call: TRBV5-1
d_call: TRBD1
cdr3_aa: CASSVDRGPSGNTIYF

j_call: TRBJ2-1
cdr3_length: 15
v_call: TRBV28
d_call: NA
cdr3_aa: CASSPAAGAINEQFF

j_call: TRBJ2-7
cdr3_length: 15
v_call: TRBV6-6
d_call: NA
cdr3_aa: CASSTSRGLSYEQYF

j_call: TRBJ2-7
cdr3_length: 13
v_call: TRBV19
d_call: TRBD1
cdr3_aa: CASRTTGGAEQYF

j_call: TRBJ2-7
cdr3_length: 16
v_call: TRBV19
d_call: NA
cdr3_aa: CASSARGGSLSYEQYF

j_call: TRBJ2-2
cdr3_length: 15
v_call: TRBV7-2
d_call: TRBD1
cdr3_aa: CASSSSGGTTGELFF

j_call: TRBJ2-5
cdr3_length: 15
v_call: TRBV7-7
d_call: NA
cdr3_aa: CASSLSAGWQETQYF

j_call: TRBJ2-7
cdr3_length: 14
v_call: TRBV9
d_call: NA
cdr3_aa: CASSGGTDAYEQYF